This T cell receptor beta chain was captured by sequencing in a study of cytomegalovirus exposure and HLA in healthy donors. This clone was seen only a few times. A multiplex PCR was run with 60 Vbeta primers and 13 Jbeta primers. Only in-frame clones appear in the TCRdb table, and some are missing; sequencing was by immunoSEQ multiplex PCR. The sample consists of about 160,000 clones, over 60% of them appearing once. Germline CDR1 is MNHEY and CDR2 is SVGAGI. CDR3 length: 14 residues. Trimming cost V 0 bases and J 4 bases, with 9 bases left between them. What was sequenced was PBMCs. The receptor was isolated from a woman aged 30 to 39 in good health and CMV-seronegative. This chain links TRBV6-5 with TRBJ2-5, with D maybe TRBD2 (5 bases). The CDR3 loop is CASSYSGLRETQYF. CDR3 DNA: TGTGCCAGCAGTTACTCCGGACTGAGAGAGACCCAGTACTTC.